The 20 T cell receptor beta chains presented below share a single source sample, sequenced in a study of T-cell reconstitution after alpha-beta-depleted transplantation in children. Unique molecular identifiers were used to barcode this TCRbeta library. MiXCR, applied by TCRdb to the PCR reads, yields one record per CDR3 protein. The sample shows approximately 980,000 distinct CDR3 sequences, about 29% of them seen only once. Sample: PBMCs, mostly from graft donor cells, taken 360 days after TCRalphabeta/CD19-depleted stem cell transplant. These receptors were obtained from a boy under three years old who had a stem cell transplant for SCID, so the T cells may come from the graft donor.

CDR3 bases: TGCAGCGCTCCCCGGGACAGGCGTCAGGAGACCCAGTACTTC. Its translation is CSAPRDRRQETQYF. The rearrangement uses TRBV29-1 and TRBJ2-5; 8 nucleotides align to TRBD1. V trimming: 7 bases; J trimming: 5 bases; junction bases outside the gene matches: 12. CDR1 SQVTM and CDR2 ANQGSEA come from the germline V gene. The CDR3 covers 14 residues.

This rearrangement joins TRBV27 to TRBJ2-1; tentative D call: TRBD1 (5 bases). Germline CDR1 reads MNHEY; CDR2 reads SMNVEV (reference sequence). V was cut by 2 bases and J by 0 bases, with 8 bases left in between. The CDR3 length is 15 residues. The CDR3 nucleotides read TGTGCCAGCAGTTTAATCGACAGCTCCTACAATGAGCAGTTCTTC. This sequence encodes CASSLIDSSYNEQFF.

Only a few counts were recorded for this clonotype. V is TRBV20-1 and J is TRBJ2-5; 12 bases line up with TRBD2. Germline-derived CDR1 and CDR2 are DFQATT and SNEGSKA (reference sequence). Trimming cost V 4 bases and J 3 bases; bases outside gene matches: 9. CDR3 length: 16 residues. In DNA, the CDR3 is TGCAGTGCTAACCGTCTAGCGGGGGGGCTAAAAGAGACCCAGTACTTC. Residues: CSANRLAGGLKETQYF.

V and J are TRBV27 and TRBJ2-3; no clear D gene. The V gene's germline CDR1 is MNHEY and CDR2 SMNVEV (reference sequence). V lost 4 bases and J lost 0, with 17 bases in between. The CDR3 sequence is 17 residues long. In DNA, the CDR3 is TGTGCCAGCAGTTCCCTCCGACTTTTCTCTAGCACAGATACGCAGTATTTT. It is translated as CASSSLRLFSSTDTQYF.

The V and J genes are TRBV6-5 and TRBJ2-3; no firm D call. The V gene's germline CDR1 is MNHEY and CDR2 SVGAGI. V lost 0 bases and J 6 bases, leaving 22 bases between the germline ends. This CDR3 has 18 residues. The CDR3 spells CASSYSLHLTDTADTQYF. CDR3 DNA sequence: TGTGCCAGCAGTTACTCCTTACATTTGACCGACACGGCCGATACGCAGTATTTT.

Many counts were recorded for this clonotype. V gene TRBV7-2 combines with J gene TRBJ1-4, with D possibly being TRBD1 (6 bases). V was pared by 1 base and J by 3 bases, with 6 bases between. The CDR3 spans 14 residues. Germline V gives CDR1 SGHTA, CDR2 FQGNSA. For the CDR3, the DNA is TGTGCCAGCAGCTTAGGGACAGCTAATGAAAAACTGTTTTTT. This encodes CASSLGTANEKLFF.

Written as DNA, the CDR3 is TGTGCCACCAGCATAGCGACAGGGATTTCCACTGAAGCTTTCTTT. This codes for CATSIATGISTEAFF. The chain uses TRBV15 and TRBJ1-1; 7 bases fit TRBD1. The J segment lost 4 bases and the V segment lost 4 bases, leaving 9 bases of the junction unmatched. The V gene's germline CDR1 is LNHNV and CDR2 YYDKDF (reference sequence). CDR3 length: 15 residues.

This rearrangement joins TRBV9 to TRBJ2-7, with D possibly matching TRBD2 (6 bases). Trimming took off 3 bases at V and 2 bases at J, with 18 bases between the two ends. The CDR3 is 16 amino acids. CDR1 and CDR2 (germline): SGDLS, YYNGEE. CDR3: CASSAGPGLTPYEQYF. DNA for the CDR3: TGTGCCAGCAGCGCCGGACCGGGACTTACGCCCTACGAGCAGTACTTC.

This clonotype appeared a few times. The V and J genes are TRBV10-3 and TRBJ2-1; D is perhaps TRBD2 (6 bases). The CDR3 totals 12 residues. Trimming took off 2 bases at V and 12 bases at J, with 11 bases between the two ends. Germline CDR1 and CDR2: ENHRY and SYGVKD. The CDR3 DNA is TGTGCCATCAGTGAGAGGGCGGGGCCGCAGTTCTTC. Protein sequence: CAISERAGPQFF.

This clonotype occurred a few times. The chain joins TRBV7-2 to TRBJ2-1, with D uncertain. Between the trimmed V and J ends, which lost 1 base and 12 bases, there was a span of 10 bases. The CDR3 totals 12 residues. From germline, CDR1 is SGHTA and CDR2 FQGNSA. The CDR3 DNA reads TGTGCCAGCAGCTTAGAACGGTCTGGGCAGTTCTTC. It translates to CASSLERSGQFF.

V usage is TRBV24-1 and J usage is TRBJ2-3; 7 bases align to TRBD2. The V gene end was trimmed by 7 bases and the J gene end by 5 bases; junction bases not matched to a gene: 5. This CDR3 comprises 13 residues. CDR1 is KGHDR, CDR2 SFDVKD, per germline. CDR3 region: CATRGGARDTQYF. CDR3 nucleotide sequence: TGTGCCACCAGGGGAGGGGCCCGAGATACGCAGTATTTT.

The V and J genes are TRBV10-3 and TRBJ1-1, with 12 bases matching TRBD1. The germline gives CDR1 ENHRY, CDR2 SYGVKD. V lost 0 bases and J lost 1; bases outside the gene matches: 12. CDR3 length: 20 residues. The CDR3 DNA follows: TGTGCCATCAGTGAGTCTAGGGGACAGGGGGCACTTAGGGGGAACACTGAAGCTTTCTTT. It translates to CAISESRGQGALRGNTEAFF.

This clonotype was detected ten times or more. DNA for the CDR3: TGTGCCACCAGTGATGCGAAAGAGCAGTTCTTC. Residues: CATSDAKEQFF. The rearrangement links TRBV24-1 to TRBJ2-1; D is ambiguous. Germline V CDR1 and CDR2: KGHDR, SFDVKD. With 3 bases removed from V and 10 bases from J, the gap between germline ends came to 6 bases. The CDR3 has 11 residues.

This clonotype was counted only a few times. The rearrangement links TRBV12-3 or TRBV12-4 to TRBJ2-7; D is perhaps TRBD1 (5 bases). V lost 5 bases and J lost 1, with 9 bases in between. This CDR3 has 13 residues. The CDR3: CASSMTESYEQYF. The CDR3 DNA sequence: TGTGCCAGCAGTATGACAGAGTCCTACGAGCAGTACTTC.

The chain uses TRBV5-1 and TRBJ2-1; either TRBD1 or TRBD2 may supply D (6 bases each). V dropped 1 base and J dropped 9 bases, with 11 bases sitting between them. There are 13 residues in the CDR3. Germline CDR1 and CDR2: SGHRS and YFSETQ. The CDR3 spells CASSLWGRGEQFF. CDR3 bases: TGCGCCAGCAGCTTGTGGGGGCGGGGTGAGCAGTTCTTC.

This clonotype occurred a few times. Here the CDR3 reads CASSPPAGAYEQYF. DNA for the CDR3: TGTGCCAGCAGTCCCCCGGCAGGTGCCTACGAGCAGTACTTC. V usage is TRBV12-3 or TRBV12-4 and J usage is TRBJ2-7, with D unresolved. The germline V and J ends were trimmed by 5 bases and 2 bases, with 13 bases remaining between them. The CDR3 runs to 14 residues.

V gene TRBV5-5 combines with J gene TRBJ2-2; D gene unclear. V gave up 1 base and J gave up 6 bases, with 4 bases separating them. The CDR3 is 12 amino acids. The germline CDR1 and CDR2 sequences are SGHKS and YYEKEE (reference sequence). CDR3 nucleotide sequence: TGTGCCAGCAGCTTGATACCCGGGGAGCTGTTTTTT. Translated, it gives CASSLIPGELFF.

This clonotype was counted only a few times. V and J are TRBV12-3 or TRBV12-4 and TRBJ2-5, with TRBD2 identical over 7 bases. V was pared by 5 bases and J by 5 bases, with 11 bases of the junction left unmatched. This CDR3 comprises 15 residues. As DNA, the CDR3 is TGTGCCAGCAGTCTCCCTTGGGGAGGGTTGGAGACCCAGTACTTC. Translating gives CASSLPWGGLETQYF.

The rearrangement uses TRBV5-1 and TRBJ2-3; 9 bases fit TRBD1. There are 15 residues in the CDR3. Trimming cost V 2 bases and J 2 bases; bases outside gene matches: 3. CDR1 SGHRS and CDR2 YFSETQ come from the germline V gene. The chain's CDR3 is CASSFDRGVTDTQYF. For the CDR3, the DNA is TGCGCCAGCAGCTTCGACAGGGGGGTCACAGATACGCAGTATTTT.

This clonotype was counted a few times. The chain links TRBV7-3 to TRBJ1-1; no definite D call. From germline, CDR1 is SGHTA and CDR2 FQGTGA. Trimming pared 2 bases from V and 0 bases from J, leaving 10 bases between. The CDR3 runs to 15 residues. DNA of the CDR3: TGTGCCAGCAGCTTAGGGCTAACCATGAACACTGAAGCTTTCTTT. The encoded protein is CASSLGLTMNTEAFF.